This entry lists 3 T cell receptor beta chains sequenced from one sample in a study of shared clonotypes between healthy human individuals. Terminally differentiated effector memory CD45RA+ cells were left out of the naive CD8 fraction, which was CD45RO-negative and positively selected for CCR7. The protocol was immunoSEQ multiplex PCR, while the TCRdb copy is restricted to in-frame clones and leaves out a portion. The sample contains around 2,100,000 clones, over 85% of which appear only once. Source material: naive CD8+ T cells sorted from blood. These receptors were collected from a man between 18 and 35 years old in good health.

This sequence joins TRBV6-5 and TRBJ1-6; D gene uncertain. Germline CDR1 reads MNHEY; CDR2 reads SVGAGI. V was pared by 2 bases and J by 6 bases, with 8 bases between. The CDR3 contains 14 residues. DNA for the CDR3: TGTGCCAGCAGTTACAGAGAGGGTAATTCACCCCTCCACTTT. Residues: CASSYREGNSPLHF.

This rearrangement joins TRBV27 to TRBJ1-2; D not certain. V was cut by 5 bases and J by 4 bases, with 14 bases left in between. Germline CDR1 MNHEY, CDR2 SMNVEV (reference sequence). The CDR3 consists of 14 residues. DNA for the CDR3: TGTGCCAGCAGTGTGGACTCCTGGGGCTATGGCTACACCTTC. Its protein product is CASSVDSWGYGYTF.

The chain has TRBV11-2 and TRBJ2-7; D is unresolved. The V gene lost 0 bases and the J gene lost 9 bases, with 9 bases spanning the gap. The CDR3 extends over 12 amino acids. Germline-derived CDR1 and CDR2 are SGHAT and FQNNGV. The CDR3 is CASSLDRATQYF. In DNA form, the CDR3 reads TGTGCCAGCAGCTTAGATCGGGCGACGCAGTACTTC.